The entry below describes one T cell receptor (beta chain). Its antigen is undetermined. PBMCs were sourced from roughly 10 ml fresh peripheral blood. Using RNA transcripts as the source, TCR beta CDR3 regions were amplified. First-round RT-PCR with HTBI primers amplified the TCR CDR3 region. TCRdb independently ran MiXCR on the multiplex PCR reads; one entry per CDR3 protein. The repertoire holds roughly 500,000 distinct CDR3 sequences, about 16% seen once, with roughly 29% in the top ten. The data are from a study of T cells in Graves' hyperthyroidism and ophthalmopathy. This CDR3 is 16 amino acids long. Germline trimming cut 5 bases from V and 3 bases from J; bases unmatched to any gene: 8. Germline lookup yields CDR1 LNHDA and CDR2 SQIVND (reference sequence). Study results and caveats: Most clonotypes that expanded in the thyroid above 0.001 also showed up in blood.

The source material was blood. The chain recombines TRBV19 with TRBJ2-3; 10 nucleotides align to TRBD2. This receptor was obtained from a woman younger than 45 with Graves' ophthalmopathy. The CDR3 sequence: CASSFWTSGMTDTQYF. CDR3 DNA: TGTGCCAGTAGTTTTTGGACTAGCGGCATGACAGATACGCAGTATTTT.